The next 26 T cell receptor beta chains were all read from a single sample in a study of cytomegalovirus exposure and HLA in healthy donors. Use of 60 Vbeta and 13 Jbeta primers characterized the PCR. This table comes from immunoSEQ multiplex PCR, and its TCRdb copy is limited to in-frame clones, with some not included. The sample lists around 90,000 clones; about 79% were seen once. The sample taken for sequencing was PBMCs. Source of these receptors: a male donor in good health and CMV-seropositive.

This clone appeared once. The CDR3 protein is CATSTSGGRQPQHF. CDR3 coding DNA: TGTGCCACCAGCACGTCGGGAGGACGGCAGCCCCAGCATTTT. The chain uses TRBV15 and TRBJ1-5; D unresolved. Germline V lookup: CDR1 LNHNV, CDR2 YYDKDF (reference sequence). The CDR3 contains 14 residues. V was clipped by 4 bases and J by 7 bases, with 14 bases between them.

The genes are TRBV15 and TRBJ1-2; 10 nucleotides align to TRBD1. Germline V gene sequence: CDR1 LNHNV, CDR2 YYDKDF (reference sequence). CDR3 length equals 15 residues. Unmatched junction bases numbered 9, after V lost 6 bases and J lost 5 bases. The CDR3: CATSKRRQGAYGYTF. The CDR3 DNA reads as TGTGCCACCAGTAAGAGGAGACAGGGGGCATATGGCTACACCTTC.

The chain has TRBV5-1 and TRBJ2-3; 10 bases line up with TRBD2. Trimming removed 0 bases from V and 3 bases from J; junction bases left unmatched: 7. Germline V CDR1 and CDR2: SGHRS, YFSETQ. This CDR3 contains 17 residues. CDR3 loop: CASSLAVSGGATDTQYF. The CDR3 coding sequence is TGCGCCAGCAGCTTGGCAGTAAGCGGGGGGGCAACAGATACGCAGTATTTT.

This chain connects TRBV27 to TRBJ2-1; the match to TRBD2 covers 13 bases. CDR1 MNHEY and CDR2 SMNVEV come from the germline V gene (reference sequence). CDR3 length: 16 amino acids. The J segment lost 7 bases and the V segment lost 3 bases, leaving 6 bases of the junction unmatched. CDR3 in DNA: TGTGCCAGCAGTTTTTCGACTAGCGGGGGGAGGAATGAGCAGTTCTTC. It encodes CASSFSTSGGRNEQFF.

The rearrangement links TRBV9 to TRBJ2-7; a possible D gene is TRBD1 (6 bases). Germline CDR1 and CDR2: SGDLS and YYNGEE. Trimming cost V 0 bases and J 6 bases, with 10 bases left between them. The CDR3 runs 13 residues. The CDR3 DNA follows: TGTGCCAGCAGCGTAGCAGGGGAAAGCGAGCAGTACTTC. This sequence encodes CASSVAGESEQYF.

This sequence joins TRBV15 and TRBJ1-2; 7 positions match TRBD1. The CDR3 has 16 amino acids. Germline CDR1 and CDR2: LNHNV and YYDKDF (reference sequence). J was trimmed by 4 bases and V by 2 bases; bases with no gene match: 10. CDR3 bases: TGTGCCACCAGCAGATCCGGGACAGCAGAGGGCTATGGCTACACCTTC. This codes for CATSRSGTAEGYGYTF.

The rearrangement uses TRBV6-7 and TRBJ2-7; 7 bases match TRBD1. TRBV6-7 is designated an ORF whose function remains uncertain. The length of the CDR3 is 14 residues. The V segment lost 8 bases and the J segment 3 bases; nucleotides outside the gene matches: 10. DNA for the CDR3: TGTGCCAGCGTACCGGGACAGTATCTCTACGAGCAGTACTTC. It is translated as CASVPGQYLYEQYF.

The chain uses TRBV4-1 and TRBJ2-7; TRBD1 aligns across 10 bases. With 1 base clipped from V and 0 bases from J, the junction kept 9 bases outside the gene matches. This CDR3 region has 18 residues. The V gene's germline CDR1 is MGHRA and CDR2 YSYEKL. CDR3 sequence reads: CASSQVPMRDRGSYEQYF. The CDR3 bases are TGCGCCAGCAGCCAAGTCCCCATGAGGGACAGGGGCTCCTACGAGCAGTACTTC.

This clone was detected a few times. V gene TRBV4-3 combines with J gene TRBJ1-5, with no clear D. This CDR3 comprises 15 residues. The V gene lost 0 bases and the J gene lost 0 bases, with 6 bases spanning the gap. In germline, CDR1 is LGHNA, CDR2 YSLEER. The CDR3 region has the DNA TGCGCCAGCAGCCAAGACGGCGGTAGCAATCAGCCCCAGCATTTT. It is translated as CASSQDGGSNQPQHF.

This sequence joins TRBV19 and TRBJ1-3; D gene uncertain. CDR1 is LNHDA, CDR2 SQIVND, per germline (reference sequence). The CDR3 is 12 amino acids. Trimming took 5 bases from V and 4 from J, leaving 6 bases between them. The DNA for the CDR3 is TGTGCCAGTAGTTCGAGGGGAAACACCATATATTTT. Protein: CASSSRGNTIYF.

The table lists this clone with a count of one. The rearrangement joins TRBV5-4 to TRBJ2-5; 9 positions agree with TRBD2. The CDR3 length is 13 residues. After removal of 4 bases from V and 5 bases from J, the junction contained 3 bases not matched to a gene. CDR1 is SGHNT and CDR2 is YYREEE in the germline V gene (reference sequence). CDR3 nucleotide sequence: TGTGCCAGCAGCCGGGGACTAGCTGAGACCCAGTACTTC. Translation gives CASSRGLAETQYF.

This rearrangement joins TRBV19 to TRBJ2-3; a weak D match, TRBD2 (5 bases). V lost 6 bases and J lost 5, with 15 bases in between. This CDR3 comprises 14 residues. Germline values: CDR1 LNHDA, CDR2 SQIVND (reference sequence). The CDR3 protein is CASSLLDWEDTQYF. DNA for the CDR3: TGTGCCAGTAGCCTATTGGACTGGGAAGATACGCAGTATTTT.

V usage is TRBV18 and J usage is TRBJ2-7, with a tentative D call TRBD2 (5 bases). CDR1 is KGHSH and CDR2 is LQKENI in the germline V gene. This CDR3 comprises 16 residues. V lost 2 bases and J 0 bases, leaving 14 bases between the germline ends. CDR3 DNA sequence: TGTGCCAGCTCACCAGGCCGGGAAGGAGGCTCCTACGAGCAGTACTTC. It translates to CASSPGREGGSYEQYF.

Only a few counts were recorded for this clone. V gene TRBV6-5 combines with J gene TRBJ2-2; D possibly corresponds to TRBD2 (6 bases). Between the trimmed V and J ends, which lost 2 bases and 7 bases, there was a span of 11 bases. This CDR3 region has 14 residues. Germline lookup yields CDR1 MNHEY and CDR2 SVGAGI. CDR3 sequence (DNA): TGTGCCAGCAGTTACGGTCACGGGGGCGGGGAGCTGTTTTTT. Its protein product is CASSYGHGGGELFF.

In DNA form, the CDR3 reads TGTGCCAGCACCAAGGACAGGGTGAATGAAAAACTGTTTTTT. Translated, it gives CASTKDRVNEKLFF. The rearrangement uses TRBV6-6 and TRBJ1-4; 8 nucleotides agree with TRBD1. The CDR3 length is 14 residues. V gave up 7 bases and J gave up 5 bases; unmatched junction bases: 6. Germline loops: CDR1 MNHNY, CDR2 SVGAGI (reference sequence).

This clone was seen more than once but under ten times. The CDR3 sequence is CASRPTGAANTEAFF. The CDR3 DNA reads as TGTGCCAGCCGGCCGACAGGGGCGGCGAACACTGAAGCTTTCTTT. The chain joins TRBV4-2 to TRBJ1-1; TRBD1 matches at 8 bases. This CDR3 contains 15 residues. Germline CDR1 is LGHNA and CDR2 is YNFKEQ. Trimming at V came to 8 bases and at J to 1 base, leaving 9 bases not matched to a gene.

The J gene is TRBJ1-1, the V gene TRBV11-2; D possibly corresponds to TRBD1 (5 bases). CDR1 and CDR2 (germline): SGHAT, FQNNGV. V lost 4 bases and J 0 bases, leaving 18 bases between the germline ends. This CDR3 has 17 residues. The CDR3 bases are TGTGCCAGCAGCTCCCTCGGGACGGGGGGAATGAACACTGAAGCTTTCTTT. It is translated as CASSSLGTGGMNTEAFF. The complete variable domain, with remaining parts taken from reference TRBV11-2 and TRBJ1-1, reads EAGVAQSPRYKIIEKRQSVAFWCNPISGHATLYWYQQILGQGPKLLIQFQNNGVVDDSQLPKDRFSAERLKGVDSTLKIQPAKLEDSAVYLCASSSLGTGGMNTEAFFGQGTRLTVV.

The chain joins TRBV7-6 to TRBJ1-1; D unresolved. The V end lost 8 bases, the J end lost 0 bases, and 13 bases lay between the germline ends. There are 14 residues in the CDR3. Germline V gene data show CDR1 as SGHVS and CDR2 as FNYEAQ. The CDR3 spells CASVADNMNTEAFF. The CDR3 DNA reads as TGTGCCAGCGTGGCCGACAACATGAACACTGAAGCTTTCTTT.

This clone was observed a few times. The chain recombines TRBV10-3 with TRBJ1-1; D not resolved. CDR1 is ENHRY and CDR2 is SYGVKD in the germline V gene. Trimming left V 10 bases short and J 3 bases short, with 6 bases between. The CDR3 extends over 10 amino acids. In DNA form, the CDR3 reads TGTGCCACCCGGGACACTGAAGCTTTCTTT. This encodes CATRDTEAFF.

CDR3 nucleotide sequence: TGCGCCAGCAGCCGCGGGACAGGGGAGCTCATAATCAATTCACCCCTCCACTTT. This translates into CASSRGTGELIINSPLHF. The chain couples TRBV4-1 to TRBJ1-6; TRBD1 agrees at 10 bases. The J segment lost 7 bases and the V segment lost 4 bases, leaving 13 bases of the junction unmatched. In germline, CDR1 is MGHRA, CDR2 YSYEKL. The CDR3 has 18 residues.

This chain uses TRBV7-9 with TRBJ2-1, with 8 bases matching TRBD1. The CDR3 has 16 amino acids. V gave up 4 bases and J gave up 4 bases; unmatched junction bases: 9. Germline loops: CDR1 SEHNR, CDR2 FQNEAQ (reference sequence). CDR3 DNA sequence: TGTGCCAGCAGCTCCCGCCCCCGGACAGGGTACAATGAGCAGTTCTTC. Its translation: CASSSRPRTGYNEQFF.

This sequence joins TRBV5-6 and TRBJ2-3; D remains ambiguous. CDR3 size: 11 residues. CDR1 is SGHDT and CDR2 is YYEEEE in the germline V gene. Trimming shortened V by 4 bases and J by 6 bases, and 6 bases separated the two germline ends. For the CDR3, the DNA is TGTGCCAGCAGCGAGGTGGATACGCAGTATTTT. Translating gives CASSEVDTQYF.

The chain recombines TRBV15 with TRBJ2-5; D remains unclear. This CDR3 region has 14 residues. V lost 5 bases and J 2 bases, leaving 12 bases between the germline ends. Looked up from germline, CDR1 is LNHNV and CDR2 is YYDKDF (reference sequence). Here the CDR3 reads CATSRAKTQETQYF. The DNA of the CDR3 is TGTGCCACCAGCCGCGCGAAAACGCAAGAGACCCAGTACTTC.

This chain joins TRBV14 and TRBJ1-6; tentatively, D is TRBD1 (5 bases). V lost 1 base and J lost 2, with 15 bases in between. Germline CDR1 SGHDN, CDR2 FVKESK. The CDR3 is made up of 18 amino acids. CDR3 in amino acids: CASSQASGWGAYNSPLHF. Here the CDR3 DNA reads TGTGCCAGCAGCCAAGCGTCGGGATGGGGGGCCTATAATTCACCCCTCCACTTT.

V and J are TRBV15 and TRBJ1-4; D perhaps matches TRBD1 (5 bases). The germline V gene encodes CDR1 LNHNV and CDR2 YYDKDF (reference sequence). Trimming removed 0 bases from V and 7 bases from J, with 15 bases in between. The CDR3 has 16 amino acids. The CDR3 coding sequence is TGTGCCACCAGCAGAGATCATGGAGGGACGGGTGAAAAACTGTTTTTT. Translated, it gives CATSRDHGGTGEKLFF.

J is TRBJ1-6 and V is TRBV6-5, with a tentative D call TRBD1 (6 bases). In germline, CDR1 is MNHEY, CDR2 SVGAGI. This CDR3 has 15 amino acids. V shed 7 bases and J shed 8 bases, with 18 bases lying between them. The CDR3: CASTLTQGSDSPLHF. The CDR3 DNA is TGTGCCAGCACCCTTACCCAGGGGAGTGATTCACCCCTCCACTTT.